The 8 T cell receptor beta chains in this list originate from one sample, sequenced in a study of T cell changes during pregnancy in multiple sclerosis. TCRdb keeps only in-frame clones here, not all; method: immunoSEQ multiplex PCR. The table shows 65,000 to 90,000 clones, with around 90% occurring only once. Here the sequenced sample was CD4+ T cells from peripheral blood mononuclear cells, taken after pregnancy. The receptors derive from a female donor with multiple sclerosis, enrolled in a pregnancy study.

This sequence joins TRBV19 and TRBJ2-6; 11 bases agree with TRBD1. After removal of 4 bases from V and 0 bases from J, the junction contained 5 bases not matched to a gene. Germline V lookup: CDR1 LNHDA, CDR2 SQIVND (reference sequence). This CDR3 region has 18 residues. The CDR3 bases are TGTGCCAGTAGTAACCGGGACAGGGGGTTCTCTGGGGCCAACGTCCTGACTTTC. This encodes CASSNRDRGFSGANVLTF.

CDR3 in DNA: TGTGCCATCAGTGAGCCCGCGGGAGCGGGGGGCAATGAGCAGTTCTTC. Amino acid sequence: CAISEPAGAGGNEQFF. This rearrangement joins TRBV10-3 to TRBJ2-1; 9 bases are shared with TRBD2. This CDR3 region has 16 residues. Unmatched junction bases numbered 8, after V lost 2 bases and J lost 6 bases. Germline-derived CDR1 and CDR2 are ENHRY and SYGVKD.

The CDR3 loop is CARGGDRGFNEQFF. The CDR3, as DNA: TGTGCCAGAGGGGGGGACAGGGGATTCAATGAGCAGTTCTTC. J is TRBJ2-1 and V is TRBV2; 10 bases are shared with TRBD1. The CDR3 contains 14 residues. Germline V gene sequence: CDR1 SNHLY, CDR2 FYNNEI. After removal of 9 bases from V and 6 bases from J, the junction contained 8 bases not matched to a gene.

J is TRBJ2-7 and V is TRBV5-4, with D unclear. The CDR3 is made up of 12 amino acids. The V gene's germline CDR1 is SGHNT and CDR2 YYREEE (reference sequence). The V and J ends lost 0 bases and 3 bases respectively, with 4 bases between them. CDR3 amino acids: CASSLDGYEQYF. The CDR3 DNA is TGTGCCAGCAGCTTGGACGGCTACGAGCAGTACTTC.

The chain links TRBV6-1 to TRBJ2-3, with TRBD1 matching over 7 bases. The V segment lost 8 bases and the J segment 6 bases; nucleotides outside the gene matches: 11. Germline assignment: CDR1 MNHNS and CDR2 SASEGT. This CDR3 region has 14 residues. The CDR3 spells CASAATGPWDTQYF. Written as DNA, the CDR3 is TGTGCCAGCGCCGCGACAGGGCCTTGGGATACGCAGTATTTT.

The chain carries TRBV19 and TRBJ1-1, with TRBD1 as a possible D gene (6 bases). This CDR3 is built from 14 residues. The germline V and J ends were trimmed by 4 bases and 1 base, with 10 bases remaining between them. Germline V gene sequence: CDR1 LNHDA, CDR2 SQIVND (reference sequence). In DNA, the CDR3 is TGTGCCAGTAGTAAAGACAGGTGGAACACTGAAGCTTTCTTT. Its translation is CASSKDRWNTEAFF.

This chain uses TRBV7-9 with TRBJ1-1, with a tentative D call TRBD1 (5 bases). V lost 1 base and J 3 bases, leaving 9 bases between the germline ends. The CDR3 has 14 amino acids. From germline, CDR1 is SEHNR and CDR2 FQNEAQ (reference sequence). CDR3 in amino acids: CASSLEVRDTEAFF. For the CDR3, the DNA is TGTGCCAGCAGCTTAGAGGTCAGGGACACTGAAGCTTTCTTT.

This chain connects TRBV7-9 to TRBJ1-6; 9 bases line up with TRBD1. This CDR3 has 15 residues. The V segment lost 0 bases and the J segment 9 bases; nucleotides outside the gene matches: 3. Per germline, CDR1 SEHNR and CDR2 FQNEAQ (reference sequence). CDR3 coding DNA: TGTGCCAGCAGCTTAGCGACAGGGGGGCCTTCACCCCTCCACTTT. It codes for CASSLATGGPSPLHF.